The table lists the clone carrying this TCR beta chain with a few counts. The target antigen is unknown. The data originate from a study of identical twins. Findings and caveats of the study: It was out-of-frame TCR alpha sharing in monozygotic twins that models underestimated.

A universal primer binding site was introduced by template switching. The final cDNA contained unique molecular identifiers. TCRdb re-derived calls from the 5' RACE reads in MiXCR, one entry per CDR3 protein. The sample yields under 250,000 distinct CDR3 sequences, more than 9.5% seen once. The CDR3 loop spans 13 amino acids. Between the trimmed V and J ends, which lost 5 bases and 9 bases, there was a span of 16 bases. The germline V gene has CDR1 SGHTA and CDR2 FQGNSA. These data also formed part of another study, on yellow fever vaccine responses in identical twins. That paper states: A vaccine T cell response that seemed partly convergent and partly personalized was reported in twins.

Sequencing used memory (CD45RO+) T cells sorted from blood. The chain has TRBV7-2 and TRBJ1-2, with a possible D match to TRBD1 (6 bases). This TCR derives from a woman under 30 in good health. CDR3: CASSPLGGLSYTF. The CDR3 nucleotides are TGTGCCAGCAGCCCTCTGGGGGGGCTGAGCTACACCTTC.